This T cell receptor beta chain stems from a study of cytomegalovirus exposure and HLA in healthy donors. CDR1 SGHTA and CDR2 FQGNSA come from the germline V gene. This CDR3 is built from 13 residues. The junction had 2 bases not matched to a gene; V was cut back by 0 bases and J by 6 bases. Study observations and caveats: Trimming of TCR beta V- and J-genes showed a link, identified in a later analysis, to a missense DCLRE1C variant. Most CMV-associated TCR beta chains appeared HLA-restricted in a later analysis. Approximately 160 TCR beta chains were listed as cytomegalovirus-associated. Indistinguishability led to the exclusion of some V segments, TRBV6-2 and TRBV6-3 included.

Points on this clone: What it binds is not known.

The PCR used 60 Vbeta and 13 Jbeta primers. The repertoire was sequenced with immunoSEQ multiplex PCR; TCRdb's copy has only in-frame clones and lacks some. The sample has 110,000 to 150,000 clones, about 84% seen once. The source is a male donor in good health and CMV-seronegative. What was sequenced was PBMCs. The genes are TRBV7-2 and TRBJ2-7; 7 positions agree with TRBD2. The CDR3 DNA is TGTGCCAGCAGCTTAGCGGGAGGGCCCGAGCAGTACTTC. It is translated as CASSLAGGPEQYF. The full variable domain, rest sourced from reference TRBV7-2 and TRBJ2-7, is GAGVSQSPSNKVTEKGKDVELRCDPISGHTALYWYRQSLGQGLEFLIYFQGNSAPDKSGLPSDRFSAERTGGSVSTLTIQRTQQEDSAVYLCASSLAGGPEQYFGPGTRLTVT.